Listed here are 5 T cell receptor beta chains from one sample, sequenced in a study of cytomegalovirus exposure and HLA in healthy donors. Both 60 Vbeta primers and 13 Jbeta primers went into the PCR. Sequenced by immunoSEQ multiplex PCR; TCRdb stores in-frame clones only, minus some. The repertoire holds 130,000 to 150,000 clones, with approximately 80% as singletons. The sample consisted of PBMCs. These receptor sequences come from a male donor in good health and CMV-seronegative.

The chain has TRBV5-1 and TRBJ2-4; 11 bases map to TRBD1. The germline gives CDR1 SGHRS, CDR2 YFSETQ. After removal of 4 bases from V and 7 bases from J, the junction contained 4 bases not matched to a gene. The CDR3 runs 14 residues. The CDR3 reads CASSPGQGANIQYF. DNA for the CDR3: TGCGCCAGCAGCCCCGGACAGGGGGCGAACATTCAGTACTTC.

The gene calls are TRBV9 and TRBJ2-2; 7 bases are shared with TRBD2. The V and J ends lost 5 bases and 1 base, in that order; junction bases with no gene match: 2. The germline CDR1 and CDR2 sequences are SGDLS and YYNGEE. The CDR3 spans 14 residues. CDR3: CASRSGENTGELFF. As DNA, the CDR3 is TGTGCCAGCAGAAGCGGGGAGAACACCGGGGAGCTGTTTTTT.

This clone has only a few counts. This chain uses TRBV5-1 with TRBJ2-6; D ambiguous. This CDR3 region has 14 residues. Germline assignment: CDR1 SGHRS and CDR2 YFSETQ. The V end lost 5 bases, the J end lost 2 bases, and 8 bases lay between the germline ends. In nucleotides, the CDR3 is TGCGCCAGCAGGCCTGCGGCTGGGGCCAACGTCCTGACTTTC. The encoded protein is CASRPAAGANVLTF.

V usage is TRBV11-2 and J usage is TRBJ1-2; weak D call: TRBD1 (5 bases). In germline, CDR1 is SGHAT, CDR2 FQNNGV. Trimming stripped 4 bases from V and 0 bases from J, with 21 bases between. There are 18 residues in the CDR3. The CDR3 DNA reads as TGTGCCAGCAGCTCGCTCTCGGGGGGGAGGGTGACTAACTATGGCTACACCTTC. As protein: CASSSLSGGRVTNYGYTF.

This clone has just a few counts. V and J are TRBV30 and TRBJ1-2; D is perhaps TRBD1 (5 bases). Germline V gene data show CDR1 as GTSNPN and CDR2 as SVGIG (reference sequence). This CDR3 comprises 13 residues. Deletions cut 1 base from V and 4 bases from J, with 10 bases between. CDR3 sequence: CAWSAKRGYGYTF. The CDR3 DNA reads TGTGCCTGGAGTGCAAAAAGGGGCTATGGCTACACCTTC.